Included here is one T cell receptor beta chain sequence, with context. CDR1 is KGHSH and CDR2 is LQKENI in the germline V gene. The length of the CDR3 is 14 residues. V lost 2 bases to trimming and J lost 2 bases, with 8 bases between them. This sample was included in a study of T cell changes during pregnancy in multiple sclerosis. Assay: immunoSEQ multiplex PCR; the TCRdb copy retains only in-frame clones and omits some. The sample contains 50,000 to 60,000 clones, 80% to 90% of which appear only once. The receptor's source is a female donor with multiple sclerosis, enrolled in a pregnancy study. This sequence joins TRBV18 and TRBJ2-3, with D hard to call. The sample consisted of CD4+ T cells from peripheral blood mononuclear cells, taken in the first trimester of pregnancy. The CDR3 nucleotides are TGTGCCAGCTCACCAGCGGAGAACACAGATACGCAGTATTTT. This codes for CASSPAENTDTQYF.